The 18 T cell receptor beta chains listed next were all sequenced from one sample in a study of beta chain features in type 1 diabetes. Antigen specificity for these receptors is unknown. The authors reverse transcribed all of the isolated RNA, so sequencing captured expressed TCRB transcripts. The protocol was immunoSEQ multiplex PCR, while the TCRdb copy is restricted to in-frame clones and leaves out a portion. The sample lists some 350,000 clones, approximately 12% occurring once. Study-wide findings and caveats: TCRB CDR3s from Type 1 diabetes patients were moderately but significantly shorter in all four CD4+ subsets.

Material: naive CD4+ T cells from blood. The receptors stem from a woman aged 18-29 years with type 1 diabetes.

The chain couples TRBV9 to TRBJ2-3; D gene uncertain. The CDR3 sequence is 15 residues long. CDR1 is SGDLS, CDR2 YYNGEE, per germline. V shed 0 bases and J shed 0 bases, with 8 bases lying between them. Here the CDR3 DNA reads TGTGCCAGCAGCGTAGACGGTCTCAGCACAGATACGCAGTATTTT. Its protein product is CASSVDGLSTDTQYF.

This clone was counted a few times. The chain uses TRBV5-1 and TRBJ2-7; 7 bases fit TRBD1. V trimming: 4 bases; J trimming: 4 bases; junction bases outside the gene matches: 8. Germline CDR1 reads SGHRS; CDR2 reads YFSETQ. This CDR3 region has 14 residues. CDR3 nucleotides: TGCGCCAGCAGCCTGGGGGACAGTACTTACGAGCAGTACGTC. Encoded protein: CASSLGDSTYEQYV.

This clone was observed a handful of times. The V call is TRBV5-4, the J call TRBJ2-7; 7 bases are shared with TRBD1. The CDR3 is 15 residues long. The germline CDR1 and CDR2 sequences are SGHNT and YYREEE (reference sequence). Germline trimming cut 4 bases from V and 3 bases from J; bases unmatched to any gene: 10. CDR3 sequence (DNA): TGTGCCAGCAGCCCGGGGACAGATCTACGCTACGAGCAGTACTTC. This sequence encodes CASSPGTDLRYEQYF.

This clone was seen only a few times. V usage is TRBV5-1 and J usage is TRBJ1-2; D is undetermined. Germline CDR1 and CDR2: SGHRS and YFSETQ. V lost 0 bases and J 5 bases, leaving 11 bases between the germline ends. This CDR3 has 14 amino acids. In DNA form, the CDR3 reads TGCGCCAGCAGCTTGGATGGGAGGCCGTATGGCTACACCTTC. As protein: CASSLDGRPYGYTF.

This clone was observed a handful of times. The rearrangement links TRBV5-1 to TRBJ1-1; D is possibly TRBD1 (6 bases). Trimming removed 3 bases from V and 4 bases from J, with 19 bases in between. Germline CDR1 and CDR2: SGHRS and YFSETQ. The CDR3 spans 16 residues. CDR3 sequence reads: CASSSHSGGGRTEAFF. CDR3 DNA: TGCGCCAGCAGCTCCCATTCTGGGGGCGGGCGCACTGAAGCTTTCTTT.

This chain uses TRBV25-1 with TRBJ2-1, with 9 bases aligning to TRBD2. V shed 3 bases and J 10 bases; nucleotides not matched to a gene: 10. This CDR3 contains 15 residues. From germline, CDR1 is MGHDK and CDR2 SYGVNS. CDR3 in DNA: TGTGCCAGCAGTGAGTCGAGCGGGAGGATATGGGAGCAGTTCTTC. This gives the protein CASSESSGRIWEQFF.

This sequence joins TRBV18 and TRBJ1-3; D remains ambiguous. CDR3 length equals 14 residues. CDR1 KGHSH and CDR2 LQKENI come from the germline V gene. With 2 bases removed from V and 1 base from J, the gap between germline ends came to 6 bases. The CDR3 coding sequence is TGTGCCAGCTCACCATGGGAGTCTGGAAACACCATATATTTT. This sequence encodes CASSPWESGNTIYF.

The gene calls are TRBV14 and TRBJ2-1; D might be TRBD2 (5 bases). V lost 4 bases, J lost 4 bases, and 11 bases lay in between. The germline gives CDR1 SGHDN, CDR2 FVKESK. The CDR3 is made up of 14 amino acids. CDR3 DNA sequence: TGTGCCAGCAGCCCCGGGAACCTTTACAATGAGCAGTTCTTC. Translated, it gives CASSPGNLYNEQFF.

The V gene is TRBV7-2, the J gene TRBJ2-7, with D tentatively TRBD1 (5 bases). The CDR3 has 14 residues. CDR1 and CDR2 (germline): SGHTA, FQGNSA. The V end lost 3 bases, the J end lost 0 bases, and 9 bases lay between the germline ends. CDR3 loop: CASSFDSSSYEQYV. CDR3 nucleotide sequence: TGTGCCAGCAGCTTTGACAGCAGCTCCTACGAGCAGTACGTC.

The table lists this clone with a few counts. The chain recombines TRBV29-1 with TRBJ2-2; TRBD2 agrees at 8 bases. The germline V gene has CDR1 SQVTM and CDR2 ANQGSEA. This CDR3 has 14 amino acids. With V trimmed by 3 bases and J by 6 bases, 6 bases remained unmatched. CDR3 DNA sequence: TGCAGCGTTGAGGGGAGCGGGAGCCCCGGGGAGCTGTTTTTT. Its translation: CSVEGSGSPGELFF.

This clone was detected a few times. The chain uses TRBV5-4 and TRBJ2-3; 12 bases line up with TRBD2. The ends lost 0 bases at V and 4 bases at J; junction bases unmatched: 15. The CDR3 extends over 20 amino acids. Looked up from germline, CDR1 is SGHNT and CDR2 is YYREEE (reference sequence). CDR3 sequence: CASSLDRPTLAGGLSDTQYF. The DNA of the CDR3 is TGTGCCAGCAGCTTGGATCGTCCCACCCTAGCGGGAGGGCTATCAGATACGCAGTATTTT.

The rearrangement uses TRBV18 and TRBJ2-1; 11 bases line up with TRBD2. This CDR3 region has 20 residues. With V trimmed by 2 bases and J by 3 bases, 15 bases remained unmatched. Germline CDR1 and CDR2: KGHSH and LQKENI. CDR3 region: CASSPYTGRLGLAGYNEQFF. CDR3 nucleotide sequence: TGTGCCAGCTCACCATACACAGGGCGATTAGGACTAGCGGGCTACAATGAGCAGTTCTTC.

The chain links TRBV11-2 to TRBJ2-6; D is uncertain. This CDR3 contains 14 residues. V lost 5 bases and J lost 9, with 14 bases in between. Germline V gene sequence: CDR1 SGHAT, CDR2 FQNNGV. In nucleotides, the CDR3 is TGTGCCAGCAGCCCCGAAGCCCAAAACAACGTCCTGACTTTC. It specifies CASSPEAQNNVLTF.

This clone was picked up a small number of times. The V call is TRBV23-1, the J call TRBJ2-1, with TRBD2 identical over 8 bases. TRBV23-1 is treated as an ORF (open reading frame) with a function not yet certain. This CDR3 is built from 16 residues. Trimming took 4 bases from V and 7 from J; bases not matched to a gene: 12. In DNA, the CDR3 is TGCGCCAGCAGTCGCCCCGGGGGGGGCGCACGGAATGAGCAGTTCTTC. Translated: CASSRPGGGARNEQFF.

This clone was seen only a few times. The chain joins TRBV18 to TRBJ1-1; TRBD1 might be the D (6 bases). The CDR3 consists of 13 residues. The V end was cut by 6 bases, the J end by 5 bases, with 13 bases between. In germline, CDR1 is KGHSH, CDR2 LQKENI. In DNA, the CDR3 is TGTGCCAGCTCCCGGGACACCCAAACTGAAGCTTTCTTT. Protein product: CASSRDTQTEAFF.

There are a few counts of this clone. This chain joins TRBV9 and TRBJ2-2; TRBD1 aligns across 7 bases. The length of the CDR3 is 16 residues. Trimming at V came to 4 bases and at J to 2 bases, leaving 8 bases not matched to a gene. Germline lookup yields CDR1 SGDLS and CDR2 YYNGEE. The DNA for the CDR3 is TGTGCCAGCAGCTATTCCGGGACAGCTAACACCGGGGAGCTGTTTTTT. Residues: CASSYSGTANTGELFF. Full variable domain (missing parts from reference TRBV9 and TRBJ2-2): DSGVTQTPKHLITATGQRVTLRCSPRSGDLSVYWYQQSLDQGLQFLIQYYNGEERAKGNILERFSAQQFPDLHSELNLSSLELGDSALYFCASSYSGTANTGELFFGEGSRLTVL.

This clone came up a few times. The V gene is TRBV29-1, the J gene TRBJ2-7; D possibly corresponds to TRBD1 (6 bases). V was shortened by 4 bases and J by 2 bases, with 15 bases between the two germline ends. The CDR3 is 14 amino acids. From germline, CDR1 is SQVTM and CDR2 ANQGSEA. The CDR3 here is CSVGQGQGTYEQYV. The CDR3 DNA follows: TGCAGCGTTGGGCAAGGGCAGGGGACCTACGAGCAGTACGTC.

The chain carries TRBV6-5 and TRBJ2-7; the match to TRBD2 covers 7 bases. Germline CDR1 reads MNHEY; CDR2 reads SVGAGI. Germline trimming cut 8 bases from V and 4 bases from J; bases unmatched to any gene: 11. This CDR3 contains 14 residues. CDR3: CASRWASGQYEQYF. CDR3 sequence (DNA): TGTGCCAGCCGGTGGGCTAGCGGACAATACGAGCAGTACTTC.